This TCR beta chain was captured in a study of spatial heterogeneity in lung cancer. General study points: At resection, ubiquitous expanded tumor TCRs appeared in blood more than at follow-up.

Stated time point: sample taken at primary tumor resection. No cells were sorted before sequencing. The whole RNA sequenced was extracted from tumor, nontumor lung or frozen PBMC. Each CDR3 protein is one row after TCRdb ran MiXCR on the 5' RACE reads. This table holds 7,600 or so distinct CDR3 sequences, around 6.7% found once. The trim removed 2 bases at V and 4 bases at J, leaving 3 bases unmatched. Germline assignment: CDR1 MDHEN and CDR2 SYDVKM. The CDR3 totals 15 residues. The sample holds many counts of this clonotype. Its antigen remains unidentified. Sequences were derived from PBMCs, sampled at surgery. This TCR was recovered from a male donor with early-stage non-small cell lung cancer. The V and J genes are TRBV28 and TRBJ2-7, with TRBD1 identical over 12 bases. In DNA, the CDR3 is TGTGCCAGCAGTTTACAGGGACAGGGGGCTTACGAGCAGTACTTC. It encodes CASSLQGQGAYEQYF.